Listed below are T cell receptor beta chains from one sample, sequenced in a study of T cell responses to AZD1222 COVID-19 vaccine. Some clones are missing from TCRdb's copy, which holds only in-frame ones; the method was immunoSEQ multiplex PCR. This table has tens of thousands of clones, approximately 83% appearing once. The sample was peripheral blood, taken on day 0 of AZD1222 vaccination. Receptor source: an adult in good health. Each CDR3 is given with its conserved first and last residue. D genes are given only for firm matches. Expanded clones are given a class, and other clones once, few, many or no size at all.

v_gene,abundance,j_gene,d_gene,CDR3nt,CDR3aa
TRBV2,-,TRBJ2-7,-,TGTGCCAGCGGGGCCAAACCTGGACAGATCTCCTACGAGCAGTACTTC,CASGAKPGQISYEQYF
TRBV29-1,-,TRBJ2-7,TRBD1,TGCAGCGTTACCCCGGGACAGCGGCACGAGCAGTACTTC,CSVTPGQRHEQYF
TRBV28,-,TRBJ2-7,-,TGTGCCAGCTCCCTAGGGTGGACCTACGAGCAGTACTTC,CASSLGWTYEQYF
TRBV5-4,-,TRBJ1-6,-,TGTGCCAGCGGAAAGAGGGCCGGGGATAATTCACCCCTCCACTTT,CASGKRAGDNSPLHF
TRBV4-3,medium-sized,TRBJ2-6,-,TGCGCCAGCAGCCAACAGGGTGGGGCCAACGTCCTGACTTTC,CASSQQGGANVLTF
TRBV28,-,TRBJ1-4,-,TGTGCCAGCAGAGCCCGGGGGGCGACTAATGAAAAACTGTTTTTT,CASRARGATNEKLFF
TRBV5-4,-,TRBJ2-1,TRBD2,TGTGCCAGCAGCCCCCAGGGCGGGAGGGCCCGAGGTGAGCAGTTCTTC,CASSPQGGRARGEQFF
TRBV14,-,TRBJ2-2,-,TGTGCCAGCAGCCAGAAGTGGGGACGGGACGCAGGGCCCCTCACCGGGGAGCTGTTTTTT,CASSQKWGRDAGPLTGELFF
TRBV7-8,-,TRBJ1-1,-,TGTGCCAGCAGCTTAGGGACGGCCGAAGCTTTCTTT,CASSLGTAEAFF
TRBV4-2,-,TRBJ2-2,TRBD2,TGTGCCAGCAGCCCTAGCGGGTACACCGGGGAGCTGTTTTTT,CASSPSGYTGELFF
TRBV28,-,TRBJ1-2,-,TGTGCCAGTCGCGCAGGGAACTATGGCTACACCTTC,CASRAGNYGYTF
TRBV29-1,-,TRBJ2-4,-,TGCAGCGTAGCAGCAGGGGCGGGAGCAGGCATTCAGTACTTC,CSVAAGAGAGIQYF
TRBV18,-,TRBJ1-1,TRBD1,TGTGCCAGCTCACCGCAGGGGGGCACTGAAGCTTTCTTT,CASSPQGGTEAFF
TRBV15,once,TRBJ2-7,-,TGTGCCACCAGCCCGGCAGTAAACCTCTACGAGCAGTACTTC,CATSPAVNLYEQYF
TRBV11-3,-,TRBJ1-2,-,TGTGCCAGCTCCACTAGACACGGAGATGGCTACACCTTC,CASSTRHGDGYTF
TRBV20-1,-,TRBJ2-7,-,TGCAGTGCTAGTATGGCCAGTTCAGTCTACGAGCAGTACTTC,CSASMASSVYEQYF
TRBV29-1,-,TRBJ1-1,-,TGCAGCGTCCTATGGATGGAGCCAGAAGCTTTCTTT,CSVLWMEPEAFF
TRBV6-4,-,TRBJ2-1,-,TGTGCCAGCAGTCCGGACTTAGTCTACAATGAGCAGTTCTTC,CASSPDLVYNEQFF
TRBV28,-,TRBJ2-7,-,TGTGCCACCCGGGGGGACACCTACGAGCAGTACTTC,CATRGDTYEQYF
TRBV7-9,-,TRBJ1-6,-,TGTGCCAGCAGCCGGGGGGATAATTCACCCCTCCACTTT,CASSRGDNSPLHF
TRBV19,-,TRBJ2-5,-,TGTGCCAGTAGCTCAGACAGACACTTCCAAGAGACCCAGTACTTC,CASSSDRHFQETQYF
TRBV18,-,TRBJ1-2,-,TGTGCCAGCTCACCAAACGCAGGGCCCAACTATGGCTACACCTTC,CASSPNAGPNYGYTF
TRBV29-1,-,TRBJ2-5,TRBD1,TGCAGCGTTGCGCCCGGGACAGCACAAGAGACCCAGTACTTC,CSVAPGTAQETQYF
TRBV29-1,-,TRBJ1-3,-,TGCAGCGTTGTCTCATATTGGGGGGACGGCGGAAACACCATATATTTT,CSVVSYWGDGGNTIYF
TRBV28,once,TRBJ2-2,-,TGTGCCATTTCGCCCTTGAGGGGAAACACCGGGGAGCTGTTTTTT,CAISPLRGNTGELFF
TRBV2,-,TRBJ2-5,TRBD1,TGTGCCAGCCGGGACAGGGATGGAGAGACCCAGTACTTC,CASRDRDGETQYF
TRBV4-1,-,TRBJ2-5,-,TGCGCCAGCAGCCAAGGGACCGGGACAAACCAAGAGACCCAGTACTTC,CASSQGTGTNQETQYF
TRBV5-1,-,TRBJ2-2,-,TGCGCCAGCAGCCATGAACAGGACCCCACCGGGGAGCTGTTTTTT,CASSHEQDPTGELFF
TRBV28,-,TRBJ2-1,TRBD2,TGTGCCAGCAGTTACGGGACTAGCGGGACCAATGAGCAGTTCTTC,CASSYGTSGTNEQFF
TRBV19,-,TRBJ2-3,TRBD2,TGTGCCAGTAGAATAGCGGGAGAAACGCAGTATTTT,CASRIAGETQYF
TRBV6-5,-,TRBJ2-7,-,TGTGCCAGCAGTTACTCGAGACCCTTATTGGCCCACGAGCAGTACTTC,CASSYSRPLLAHEQYF
TRBV27,-,TRBJ1-1,-,TGTGCCAGCAGTTTATCCACCGAACACACTGAAGCTTTCTTT,CASSLSTEHTEAFF
TRBV27,-,TRBJ1-1,-,TGTGCCAGCAGATGGGGCAGAAGCGATCGGTACACTGAAGCTTTCTTT,CASRWGRSDRYTEAFF
TRBV30,-,TRBJ1-1,-,TGTGCCTGGAGTTATAATCTGGAAGCTTTCTTT,CAWSYNLEAFF
TRBV4-2,few,TRBJ1-5,-,TGTGCCAGCAGCCAAGACCCGACACCCAAATTCAATCAGCCCCAGCATTTT,CASSQDPTPKFNQPQHF
TRBV28,-,TRBJ1-5,-,TGTGCCAGCAGTTTTCCCTTGGCGGGACTATCAAGCAATCAGCCCCAGCATTTT,CASSFPLAGLSSNQPQHF
TRBV6-5,once,TRBJ2-7,-,TGTGCCAGCCGCGACGGGACCACTTACGAGCAGTACTTC,CASRDGTTYEQYF
TRBV9,-,TRBJ1-2,TRBD1,TGTGCCAGCAGCCCCCAGGGGGATAACTATGGCTACACCTTC,CASSPQGDNYGYTF
TRBV25-1,-,TRBJ1-1,TRBD1,TGTGCCAGCACCGTACAGGGGCTGTCCACTGAAGCTTTCTTT,CASTVQGLSTEAFF
TRBV18,-,TRBJ1-2,TRBD1,TGTGCCAGCTCACCAGTGTCGGGACAGGCTACTACGGGGGGCTACACCTTC,CASSPVSGQATTGGYTF
TRBV21-1,-,TRBJ2-7,-,TGTGCCAACCCGCCGGGAGGATGCTACGAGCAGTACTTC,CANPPGGCYEQYF
TRBV27,-,TRBJ2-7,TRBD2,TGTGCCAGCAATCCGGGACTAGCGGTAGACGCCTACGAGCAGTACTTC,CASNPGLAVDAYEQYF
TRBV7-3,-,TRBJ2-1,-,TGTGCCAGCAGCTCTGGGAATGGACCCATAGCAGAGCAGTTCTTC,CASSSGNGPIAEQFF
TRBV15,-,TRBJ2-5,TRBD2,TGTGCCACCAGCATTACAGGTCCCGAGCGGGAGGCCCAGTACTTC,CATSITGPEREAQYF
TRBV7-2,-,TRBJ2-1,TRBD2,TGTGCCAGCAGCTTAGCAACTAGCGGGAGTCTCAATGAGCAGTTCTTC,CASSLATSGSLNEQFF
TRBV21-1,-,TRBJ2-1,-,TGTGCCAGCAGCAAAGCGTCTGGACAAGGCCCTAACAAAATCTCCTACAATGAGCAGTTCTTC,CASSKASGQGPNKISYNEQFF
TRBV4-1,-,TRBJ2-3,TRBD1,TGCGCCAGCAGCCTACAGGGGGCAGATACGCAGTATTTT,CASSLQGADTQYF
TRBV7-8,-,TRBJ1-2,TRBD1,TGTGCCAGCAGCTCCACAGGGGGTTATGGCTACACCTTC,CASSSTGGYGYTF
TRBV7-3,-,TRBJ2-3,-,TGTGCCAGCAGCCAAATAGGAGGCCGCACAGATACGCAGTATTTT,CASSQIGGRTDTQYF
TRBV7-2,-,TRBJ2-2,TRBD2,TGTGCCAGCTCCTGGACTAGCGGGGACACCGGGGAGCTGTTTTTT,CASSWTSGDTGELFF
TRBV4-2,-,TRBJ2-5,TRBD2,TGTGCCAGCAGCCAAGAATGGGGACTAGCGGGTAAAGAGACCCAGTACTTC,CASSQEWGLAGKETQYF
TRBV30,-,TRBJ1-3,-,TGTGCCTGGAGTGTACCTCGAGGCCCGCGGGGTCCTGGAAACACCATATATTTT,CAWSVPRGPRGPGNTIYF
TRBV29-1,-,TRBJ2-1,TRBD2,TGCAGCGTCGTCCCGGGACTAGGGGACTACAATGAGCAGTTCTTC,CSVVPGLGDYNEQFF
TRBV15,-,TRBJ2-2,TRBD2,TGTGCCACCAGCAGAGATCCTGTCCCGACTAGCGGGAGAGGCGGGGAGCTGTTTTTT,CATSRDPVPTSGRGGELFF
TRBV3-1/TRBV3-2,-,TRBJ1-4,-,TGTGCCAGCAGCCCCACCTTGGAGGAAAAACTGTTTTTT,CASSPTLEEKLFF